The entry that follows covers one T cell receptor beta chain sequence. This entry comes from a study of cytomegalovirus exposure and HLA in healthy donors. The primer mix had 60 Vbeta and 13 Jbeta primers. Repertoires were generated with immunoSEQ multiplex PCR, while TCRdb's copy carries only in-frame clones and drops some. The sample contains over 110,000 clones, 70% to 85% of which appear only once. Germline CDR1 is SGHTA and CDR2 is FQGNSA. The CDR3 length is 14 residues. With 4 bases clipped from V and 2 bases from J, the junction kept 3 bases outside the gene matches. The chain uses TRBV7-2 and TRBJ2-7; TRBD1 agrees at 9 bases. The TCR was taken from a male donor in good health and CMV-seronegative. The sequencing input was PBMCs. In DNA form, the CDR3 reads TGTGCCAGCAGCTCCGGACAGGGGACCTACGAGCAGTACTTC. Amino acids: CASSSGQGTYEQYF. Drawing the rest from reference TRBV7-2 and TRBJ2-7, the complete variable domain is GAGVSQSPSNKVTEKGKDVELRCDPISGHTALYWYRQSLGQGLEFLIYFQGNSAPDKSGLPSDRFSAERTGGSVSTLTIQRTQQEDSAVYLCASSSGQGTYEQYFGPGTRLTVT.